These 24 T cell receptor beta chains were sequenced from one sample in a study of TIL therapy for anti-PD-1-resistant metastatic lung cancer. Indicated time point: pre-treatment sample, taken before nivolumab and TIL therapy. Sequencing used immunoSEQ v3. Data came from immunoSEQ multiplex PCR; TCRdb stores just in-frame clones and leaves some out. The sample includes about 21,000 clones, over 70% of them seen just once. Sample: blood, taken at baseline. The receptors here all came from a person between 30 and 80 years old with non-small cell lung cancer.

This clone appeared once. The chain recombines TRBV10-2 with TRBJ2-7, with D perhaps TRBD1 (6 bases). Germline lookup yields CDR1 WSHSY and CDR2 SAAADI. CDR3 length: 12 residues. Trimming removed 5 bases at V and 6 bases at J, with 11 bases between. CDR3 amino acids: CASSHRAGEQYF. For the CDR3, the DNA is TGCGCCAGCAGTCACAGGGCCGGCGAGCAGTACTTC.

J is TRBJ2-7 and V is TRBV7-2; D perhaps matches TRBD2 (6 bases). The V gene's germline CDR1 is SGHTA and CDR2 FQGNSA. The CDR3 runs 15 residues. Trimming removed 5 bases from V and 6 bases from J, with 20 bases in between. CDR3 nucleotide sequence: TGTGCCAGCAGCCATGAATCGTTGGCGGGACCCGAGCAGTACTTC. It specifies CASSHESLAGPEQYF.

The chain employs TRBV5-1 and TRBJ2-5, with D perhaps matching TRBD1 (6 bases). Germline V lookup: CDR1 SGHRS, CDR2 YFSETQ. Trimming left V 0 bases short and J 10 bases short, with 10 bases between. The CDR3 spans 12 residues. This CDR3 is CASSLVQGNQYF. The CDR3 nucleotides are TGCGCCAGCAGCTTGGTCCAGGGGAACCAGTACTTC.

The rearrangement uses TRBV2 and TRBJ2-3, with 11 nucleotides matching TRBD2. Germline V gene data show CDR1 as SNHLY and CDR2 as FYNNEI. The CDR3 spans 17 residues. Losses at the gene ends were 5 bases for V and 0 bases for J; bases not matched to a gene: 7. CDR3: CASSSGTSGISTDTQYF. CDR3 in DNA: TGTGCCAGCAGTTCCGGGACTAGCGGAATTAGCACAGATACGCAGTATTTT.

The CDR3, as DNA: TGTGCCAGCAGCTTAGATCCTGTCCCAGAGCGCATTAAGTACTTC. It translates to CASSLDPVPERIKYF. This chain uses TRBV11-2 with TRBJ2-5; unclear D gene. Germline-derived CDR1 and CDR2 are SGHAT and FQNNGV. The CDR3 consists of 15 residues. V was shortened by 0 bases and J by 12 bases, with 20 bases between the two germline ends.

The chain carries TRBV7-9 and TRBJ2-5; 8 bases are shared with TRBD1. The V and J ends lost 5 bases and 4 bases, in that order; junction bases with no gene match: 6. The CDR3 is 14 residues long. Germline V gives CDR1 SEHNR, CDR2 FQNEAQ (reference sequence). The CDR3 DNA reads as TGTGCCAGCAGCCAGACAGGGGTATCAGAGACCCAGTACTTC. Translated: CASSQTGVSETQYF.

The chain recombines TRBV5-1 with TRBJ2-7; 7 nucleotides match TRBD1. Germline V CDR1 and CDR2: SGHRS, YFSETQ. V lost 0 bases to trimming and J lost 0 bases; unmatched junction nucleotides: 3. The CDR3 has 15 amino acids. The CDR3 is CASSLGTGSSYEQYF. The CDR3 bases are TGCGCCAGCAGCTTGGGGACAGGCAGCTCCTACGAGCAGTACTTC.

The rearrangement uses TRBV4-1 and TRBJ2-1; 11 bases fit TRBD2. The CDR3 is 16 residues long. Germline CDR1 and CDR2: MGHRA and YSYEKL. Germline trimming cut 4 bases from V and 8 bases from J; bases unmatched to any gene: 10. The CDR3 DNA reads TGCGCCAGCAGCCGCGGGGGTAGCGGGGGGGTCGATGAGCAGTTCTTC. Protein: CASSRGGSGGVDEQFF.

CDR3 DNA: TGCGCCAGCAGTGGCCAGACGAGCGAGCAGTACTTC. The encoded protein is CASSGQTSEQYF. V and J are TRBV10-2 and TRBJ2-7; D uncertain. The CDR3 runs 12 residues. Germline CDR1 WSHSY, CDR2 SAAADI. Trimming cost V 4 bases and J 6 bases, with 10 bases left between them.

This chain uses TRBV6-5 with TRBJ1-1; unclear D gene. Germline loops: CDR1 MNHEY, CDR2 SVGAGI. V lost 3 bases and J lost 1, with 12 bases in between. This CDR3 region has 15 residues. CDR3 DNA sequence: TGTGCCAGCAGTTATCGGGCAGCAAGGAACACTGAAGCTTTCTTT. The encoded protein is CASSYRAARNTEAFF.

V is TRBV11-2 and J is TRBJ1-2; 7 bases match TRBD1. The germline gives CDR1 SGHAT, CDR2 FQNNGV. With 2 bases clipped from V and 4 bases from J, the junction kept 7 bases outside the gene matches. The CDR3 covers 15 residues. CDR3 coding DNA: TGTGCCAGCAGCTTATGGGAGGGGGCGCGCTATGGCTACACCTTC. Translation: CASSLWEGARYGYTF. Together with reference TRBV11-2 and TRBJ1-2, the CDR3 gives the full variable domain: EAGVAQSPRYKIIEKRQSVAFWCNPISGHATLYWYQQILGQGPKLLIQFQNNGVVDDSQLPKDRFSAERLKGVDSTLKIQPAKLEDSAVYLCASSLWEGARYGYTFGSGTRLTVV.

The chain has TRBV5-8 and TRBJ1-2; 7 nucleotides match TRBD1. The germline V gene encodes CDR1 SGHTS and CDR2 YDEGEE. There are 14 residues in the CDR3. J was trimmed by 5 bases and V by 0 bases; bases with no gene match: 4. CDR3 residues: CASSLDRGRYGYTF. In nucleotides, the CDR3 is TGTGCCAGCAGCTTGGACAGGGGACGATATGGCTACACCTTC.

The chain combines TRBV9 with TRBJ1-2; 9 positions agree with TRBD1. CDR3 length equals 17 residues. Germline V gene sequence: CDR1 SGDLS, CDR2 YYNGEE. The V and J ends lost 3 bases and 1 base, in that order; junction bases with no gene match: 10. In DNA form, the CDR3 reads TGTGCCAGCAGCGCACTGGGACAGGGAAGATTTAACTATGGCTACACCTTC. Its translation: CASSALGQGRFNYGYTF.

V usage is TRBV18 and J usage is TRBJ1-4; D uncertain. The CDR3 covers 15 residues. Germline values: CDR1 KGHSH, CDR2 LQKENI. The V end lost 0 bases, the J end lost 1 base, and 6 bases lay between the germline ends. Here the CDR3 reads CASSPPGVTNEKLFF. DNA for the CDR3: TGTGCCAGCTCACCACCCGGGGTAACTAATGAAAAACTGTTTTTT.

CDR3 sequence reads: CASMVGGNQPQHF. CDR3 DNA: TGTGCCAGCATGGTAGGGGGAAATCAGCCCCAGCATTTT. The chain has TRBV6-1 and TRBJ1-5, with D perhaps TRBD1 (6 bases). Trimming left V 7 bases short and J 4 bases short, with 11 bases between. CDR3 length equals 13 residues. CDR1 is MNHNS, CDR2 SASEGT, per germline.

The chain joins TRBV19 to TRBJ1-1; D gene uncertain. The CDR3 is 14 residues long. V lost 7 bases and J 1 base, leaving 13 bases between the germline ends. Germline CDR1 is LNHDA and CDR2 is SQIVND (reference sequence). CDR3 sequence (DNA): TGTGCCAGTATCCTTGATCGAAGGAACACTGAAGCTTTCTTT. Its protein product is CASILDRRNTEAFF.

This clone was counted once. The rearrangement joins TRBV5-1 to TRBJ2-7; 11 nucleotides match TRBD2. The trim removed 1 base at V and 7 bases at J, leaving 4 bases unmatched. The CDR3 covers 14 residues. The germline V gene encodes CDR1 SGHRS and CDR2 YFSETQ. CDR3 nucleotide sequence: TGCGCCAGCAGCTTGCAAACTAGCGGGAGTGAGCAGTACTTC. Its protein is CASSLQTSGSEQYF. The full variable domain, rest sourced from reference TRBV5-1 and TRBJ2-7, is KAGVTQTPRYLIKTRGQQVTLSCSPISGHRSVSWYQQTPGQGLQFLFEYFSETQRNKGNFPGRFSGRQFSNSRSEMNVSTLELGDSALYLCASSLQTSGSEQYFGPGTRLTVT.

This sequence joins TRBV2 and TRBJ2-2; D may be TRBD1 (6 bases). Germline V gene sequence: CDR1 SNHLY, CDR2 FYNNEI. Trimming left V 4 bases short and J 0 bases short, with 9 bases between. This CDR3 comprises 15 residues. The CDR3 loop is CASSVGTPNTGELFF. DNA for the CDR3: TGTGCCAGCAGTGTGGGGACACCGAACACCGGGGAGCTGTTTTTT.

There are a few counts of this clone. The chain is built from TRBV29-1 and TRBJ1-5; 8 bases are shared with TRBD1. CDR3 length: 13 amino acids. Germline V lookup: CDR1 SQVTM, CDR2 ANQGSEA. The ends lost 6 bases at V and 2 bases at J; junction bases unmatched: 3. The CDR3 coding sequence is TGCAGCGTAGCGACAGGGGGCAATCAGCCCCAGCATTTT. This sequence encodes CSVATGGNQPQHF.

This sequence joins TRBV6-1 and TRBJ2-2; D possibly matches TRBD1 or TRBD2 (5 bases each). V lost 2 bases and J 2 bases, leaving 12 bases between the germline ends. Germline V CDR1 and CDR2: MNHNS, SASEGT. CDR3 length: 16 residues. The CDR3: CASSERTGTNTGELFF. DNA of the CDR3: TGTGCCAGCAGTGAAAGGACGGGGACCAACACCGGGGAGCTGTTTTTT.

CDR3 in amino acids: CAWSVDARRLAGSLLGTDTQYF. CDR3 sequence (DNA): TGTGCCTGGAGTGTAGACGCCCGAAGGCTAGCGGGAAGCCTACTGGGCACAGATACGCAGTATTTT. The rearrangement joins TRBV30 to TRBJ2-3; 9 bases agree with TRBD2. Germline V gene data show CDR1 as GTSNPN and CDR2 as SVGIG (reference sequence). The CDR3 runs to 22 residues. V trimming: 0 bases; J trimming: 1 base; junction bases outside the gene matches: 23.

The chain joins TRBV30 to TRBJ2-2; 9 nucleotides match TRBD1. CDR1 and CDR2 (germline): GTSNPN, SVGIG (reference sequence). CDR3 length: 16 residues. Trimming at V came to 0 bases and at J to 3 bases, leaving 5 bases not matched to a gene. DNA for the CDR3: TGTGCCTGGAGTGTACCCGGGACAGGGCACACCGGGGAGCTGTTTTTT. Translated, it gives CAWSVPGTGHTGELFF.

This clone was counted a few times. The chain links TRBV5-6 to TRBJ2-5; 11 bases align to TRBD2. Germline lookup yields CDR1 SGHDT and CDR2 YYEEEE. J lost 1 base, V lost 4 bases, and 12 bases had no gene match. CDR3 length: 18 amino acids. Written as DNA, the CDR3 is TGTGCCAGCAGCCATAGAACTAGCGGGAGAGGGTCCCAAGAGACCCAGTACTTC. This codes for CASSHRTSGRGSQETQYF.

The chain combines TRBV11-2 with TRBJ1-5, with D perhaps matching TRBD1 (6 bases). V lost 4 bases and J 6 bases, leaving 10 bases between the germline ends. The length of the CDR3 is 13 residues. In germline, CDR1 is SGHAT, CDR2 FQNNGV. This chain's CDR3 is CASSSGQFQPQHF. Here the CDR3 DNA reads TGTGCCAGCAGCTCAGGACAGTTTCAGCCCCAGCATTTT.